These 29 T cell receptor beta chains share one sample of origin, sequenced in a study of blood T cells in healthy people across ages (dated by TCRdb to the mid-2010s). The receptor library was made with 5' RACE. The sequencer was an Illumina HiSeq 2500. A second PCR of roughly 7 to 11 cycles was performed with a sample-barcoded 5' primer and a J-beta primer mix. TCRdb passed the public sequencing reads through fastp at Q25 and MiXCR, retaining productive beta sequences. A single entry per CDR3 protein holds the most common genes and DNA from its merged rows. This sample is represented by approximately 780,000 distinct CDR3 sequences; approximately 24% of them were singletons. Of the sample, 2.5% to 3.5% falls within the top ten clones. This same sample was also part of a study on T cells of mothers and their children.

The material sequenced was blood. All receptors come from a boy aged 5 to 17 in good health.

This clonotype was picked up a small number of times. V is TRBV12-5 and J is TRBJ2-1; TRBD1 or TRBD2 may be the D gene (5 bases each). Germline loops: CDR1 LGHNT, CDR2 FRNRAP. This CDR3 has 13 residues. The germline V and J ends were trimmed by 6 bases and 8 bases, with 14 bases remaining between them. The CDR3 DNA follows: TGTGCTAGTGGCTGGGACCCCTCGGATGAGCAGTTCTTC. Translated: CASGWDPSDEQFF.

V is TRBV10-3 and J is TRBJ1-2, with D possibly TRBD1 on 6 matching bases. Germline assignment: CDR1 ENHRY and CDR2 SYGVKD. Trimming stripped 4 bases from V and 1 base from J, with 13 bases between. The CDR3 runs to 15 residues. The CDR3 protein is CAISGGQDYNYGYTF. The CDR3 nucleotides read TGTGCCATCAGTGGGGGACAAGACTATAACTATGGCTACACCTTC.

The chain combines TRBV29-1 with TRBJ2-1; 8 nucleotides match TRBD1. The germline gives CDR1 SQVTM, CDR2 ANQGSEA. V shed 2 bases, J shed 1 base, and the junction held 1 base outside the gene matches. This CDR3 region has 14 residues. The CDR3 sequence is CSVERQGSYNEQFF. The CDR3 coding sequence is TGCAGCGTTGAAAGACAGGGGTCCTACAATGAGCAGTTCTTC.

This clonotype was seen more than once but under ten times. The V call is TRBV7-2, the J call TRBJ2-2; D is tentatively TRBD1 or TRBD2 (6 bases each). Germline values: CDR1 SGHTA, CDR2 FQGNSA. This CDR3 contains 15 residues. V dropped 3 bases and J dropped 1 base, with 9 bases sitting between them. CDR3 DNA: TGTGCCAGCAGCTTCGGGGGACAGAACACCGGGGAGCTGTTTTTT. Encoded protein: CASSFGGQNTGELFF.

This clonotype was observed a few times. The chain is built from TRBV5-1 and TRBJ1-3; D not resolved. Trimming pared 4 bases from V and 2 bases from J, leaving 10 bases between. The germline gives CDR1 SGHRS, CDR2 YFSETQ. The CDR3 runs to 14 residues. CDR3: CASSEAGAGNTIYF. DNA for the CDR3: TGCGCCAGCAGCGAGGCCGGGGCTGGAAACACCATATATTTT. Full variable domain (remainder filled in from reference TRBV5-1 and TRBJ1-3): KAGVTQTPRYLIKTRGQQVTLSCSPISGHRSVSWYQQTPGQGLQFLFEYFSETQRNKGNFPGRFSGRQFSNSRSEMNVSTLELGDSALYLCASSEAGAGNTIYFGEGSWLTVV.

The CDR3 reads CASSWLGNTGELFF. For the CDR3, the DNA is TGTGCCAGCAGTTGGTTAGGGAACACCGGGGAGCTGTTTTTT. The chain is built from TRBV6-7 and TRBJ2-2; D gene uncertain. TRBV6-7 is reported as an ORF; its role is uncertain. The CDR3 consists of 14 residues. V shed 4 bases and J shed 1 base, with 7 bases lying between them.

There are a few counts of this clonotype. The chain carries TRBV9 and TRBJ2-5; no clear D gene. Deletions cut 0 bases from V and 0 bases from J, with 9 bases between. CDR1 and CDR2 from the germline V gene are SGDLS and YYNGEE. This CDR3 has 15 amino acids. CDR3 bases: TGTGCCAGCAGCGTAGAGGCTATGTACCAAGAGACCCAGTACTTC. Its protein is CASSVEAMYQETQYF.

The V gene is TRBV6-6, the J gene TRBJ2-5; D is ambiguous. Gene TRBJ2-7 matches the end of the DNA better, so the J call may be wrong. Germline CDR1 and CDR2: MNHNY and SVGAGI (reference sequence). This CDR3 spans 13 amino acids. The CDR3 reads CASSYSVGYEQYF. The CDR3 DNA reads as TGTGCCAGCAGTTACTCGGTGGGCTACGAGCAGTACTTC.

The chain employs TRBV25-1 and TRBJ2-7, with D perhaps assigned TRBD1 or TRBD2 (6 bases each). CDR1 and CDR2 from the germline V gene are MGHDK and SYGVNS. V lost 1 base to trimming and J lost 4 bases, with 14 bases between them. The CDR3 runs 15 residues. The DNA of the CDR3 is TGTGCCAGCAGTGAATTAGCCGGGGGCGGTTACGAGCAGTACTTC. It yields the protein CASSELAGGGYEQYF.

This clonotype was counted only a few times. The chain couples TRBV5-1 to TRBJ1-1; TRBD1 is a possible D gene (6 bases). Trimming removed 4 bases at V and 11 bases at J, with 15 bases between. Germline loops: CDR1 SGHRS, CDR2 YFSETQ. The CDR3 spans 12 residues. The CDR3 sequence: CASSTLDSPAFF. The CDR3, as DNA: TGCGCCAGCAGCACCCTGGACAGCCCCGCTTTCTTT.

V gene TRBV29-1 combines with J gene TRBJ1-2, with TRBD1 matching 7 bases. Trimming removed 4 bases from V and 4 bases from J; junction bases left unmatched: 9. This CDR3 contains 14 residues. Germline CDR1 is SQVTM and CDR2 is ANQGSEA. Written as DNA, the CDR3 is TGCAGCGTTGTAGGGTTTGGGACAGCCTATGGCTACACCTTC. Translating it yields CSVVGFGTAYGYTF.

This clonotype was recorded many times. The rearrangement joins TRBV6-6 to TRBJ1-4; no clear D gene. Deletions cut 3 bases from V and 8 bases from J, with 16 bases between. The length of the CDR3 is 15 residues. CDR1 is MNHNY, CDR2 SVGAGI, per germline (reference sequence). The CDR3 DNA follows: TGTGCCAGCAGTTATTCCCGACCAGACGGAGAAAAACTGTTTTTT. Protein: CASSYSRPDGEKLFF.

This clonotype was found a few times. V and J are TRBV19 and TRBJ2-1; D is uncertain. Per the germline V gene, CDR1 is LNHDA and CDR2 is SQIVND (reference sequence). The CDR3 runs 14 residues. Trimming pared 5 bases from V and 7 bases from J, leaving 15 bases between. This CDR3 reads CASSYRLAANEQFF. Here the CDR3 DNA reads TGTGCCAGTAGTTATAGGTTGGCGGCTAATGAGCAGTTCTTC.

The chain uses TRBV15 and TRBJ1-1; D is unclear. V was pared by 1 base and J by 1 base, with 10 bases between. The length of the CDR3 is 15 residues. From germline, CDR1 is LNHNV and CDR2 YYDKDF (reference sequence). CDR3 DNA: TGTGCCACCAGCAGAGGGGGAACGGGGAACACTGAAGCTTTCTTT. Translating gives CATSRGGTGNTEAFF.

The chain links TRBV7-6 to TRBJ2-3; D remains ambiguous. In germline, CDR1 is SGHVS, CDR2 FNYEAQ. V dropped 5 bases and J dropped 3 bases, with 12 bases sitting between them. CDR3 size: 14 residues. The CDR3: CASSLRPETDTQYF. The CDR3 region has the DNA TGTGCCAGCAGCCTAAGACCAGAGACAGATACGCAGTATTTT.

The chain joins TRBV10-2 to TRBJ1-6; D is perhaps TRBD1 (5 bases). The CDR3 is 17 residues long. Trimming shortened V by 3 bases and J by 7 bases, and 19 bases separated the two germline ends. Looked up from germline, CDR1 is WSHSY and CDR2 is SAAADI. The CDR3: CASSELLSGLGNSPLHF. The CDR3, as DNA: TGCGCCAGCAGTGAACTCCTATCGGGACTCGGCAATTCACCCCTCCACTTT.

The rearrangement uses TRBV3-1 and TRBJ2-7, with D perhaps TRBD1 (6 bases). There are 15 residues in the CDR3. Deletions cut 0 bases from V and 2 bases from J, with 11 bases between. CDR1 is LGHDT, CDR2 YNNKEL, per germline (reference sequence). The CDR3 protein is CASSQDGTSTYEQYF. CDR3 DNA: TGTGCCAGCAGCCAAGACGGGACATCCACCTACGAGCAGTACTTC.

This clonotype was detected only a few times. This chain connects TRBV6-2 or TRBV6-3 to TRBJ2-7; 10 nucleotides line up with TRBD1. The V and J ends lost 2 bases and 7 bases, in that order; junction bases with no gene match: 8. This CDR3 has 15 residues. Germline V gene lookup returns CDR1 MNHEY and CDR2 SVGEGT. As DNA, the CDR3 is TGTGCCAGCAGTTACCGGGACAGGGGTATGAGTGAGCAGTACTTC. Protein product: CASSYRDRGMSEQYF.

J is TRBJ2-2 and V is TRBV30; D ambiguous. The length of the CDR3 is 13 residues. Deletions cut 2 bases from V and 6 bases from J, with 10 bases between. Germline V gives CDR1 GTSNPN, CDR2 SVGIG (reference sequence). The CDR3 loop reads CAWSNTMAGELFF. As DNA, the CDR3 is TGTGCCTGGAGTAATACTATGGCCGGGGAGCTGTTTTTT.

This clonotype was counted between two and nine times. The chain carries TRBV4-2 and TRBJ2-5; possibly TRBD1 for D (5 bases). V was clipped by 0 bases and J by 2 bases, with 10 bases between them. Germline V gene lookup returns CDR1 LGHNA and CDR2 YNFKEQ. CDR3 length: 15 residues. The CDR3 region is CASSQEAAGQETQYF. CDR3 DNA sequence: TGTGCCAGCAGCCAAGAGGCGGCAGGGCAAGAGACCCAGTACTTC.

The chain employs TRBV4-2 and TRBJ2-5; a weak D match, TRBD2 (6 bases). Germline CDR1 is LGHNA and CDR2 is YNFKEQ. The CDR3 has 14 residues. Trimming removed 0 bases from V and 5 bases from J, with 10 bases in between. CDR3: CASSQDASGETQYF. CDR3 in DNA: TGTGCCAGCAGCCAAGATGCGAGCGGGGAGACCCAGTACTTC.

This clonotype has a count of ten or more. This chain uses TRBV13 with TRBJ2-7, with D perhaps matching TRBD2 (6 bases). V was clipped by 1 base and J by 4 bases, with 14 bases between them. This CDR3 spans 15 amino acids. Germline V gene sequence: CDR1 PRHDT, CDR2 FYEKMQ (reference sequence). CDR3 sequence: CASSLDSGGVYEQYF. The DNA for the CDR3 is TGTGCCAGCAGCTTAGATTCTGGCGGGGTGTACGAGCAGTACTTC.

The V and J genes are TRBV19 and TRBJ2-7, with 8 nucleotides matching TRBD1. The germline gives CDR1 LNHDA, CDR2 SQIVND (reference sequence). The CDR3 has 14 residues. J was trimmed by 2 bases and V by 4 bases; bases with no gene match: 4. The CDR3 nucleotides read TGTGCCAGTAGTACGGACAGGGCTACCTACGAGCAGTACTTC. It translates to CASSTDRATYEQYF.

V is TRBV29-1 and J is TRBJ1-2; D is unclear. This CDR3 is built from 11 residues. Germline V gene data show CDR1 as SQVTM and CDR2 as ANQGSEA. V lost 6 bases and J 7 bases, leaving 12 bases between the germline ends. The CDR3 nucleotides are TGCAGCGTACCGGGCTCTGGTGGCTACACCTTC. This gives the protein CSVPGSGGYTF.

The chain is built from TRBV7-9 and TRBJ1-2, with D unresolved. The CDR3 has 15 residues. Germline lookup yields CDR1 SEHNR and CDR2 FQNEAQ (reference sequence). V lost 5 bases, J lost 4 bases, and 17 bases lay in between. CDR3 loop: CASSRGSSQVYGYTF. Here the CDR3 DNA reads TGTGCCAGCAGCCGGGGTAGCAGTCAAGTCTATGGCTACACCTTC.

The rearrangement uses TRBV5-1 and TRBJ2-5, with D possibly being TRBD1 or TRBD2 (5 bases each). V lost 4 bases to trimming and J lost 5 bases, with 21 bases between them. There are 16 residues in the CDR3. Germline loops: CDR1 SGHRS, CDR2 YFSETQ. The CDR3 region is CASSPDGTPAGETQYF. For the CDR3, the DNA is TGCGCCAGCAGCCCAGATGGGACGCCGGCCGGGGAGACCCAGTACTTC.

This clonotype has just a few counts. CDR3 DNA: TGTGCCACCAGGGACAGGCACCAAGAGACCCAGTACTTC. Translating it yields CATRDRHQETQYF. This rearrangement joins TRBV24-1 to TRBJ2-5, with TRBD1 identical over 7 bases. CDR3 length equals 13 residues. J was trimmed by 0 bases and V by 7 bases; bases with no gene match: 1. Germline V gene data show CDR1 as KGHDR and CDR2 as SFDVKD.

The chain recombines TRBV9 with TRBJ2-5; no firm D call. V was trimmed by 0 bases and J by 7 bases, leaving 13 bases between them. CDR1 and CDR2 (germline): SGDLS, YYNGEE. The CDR3 extends over 14 amino acids. The chain's CDR3 is CASSVATPRGTQYF. In DNA form, the CDR3 reads TGTGCCAGCAGCGTAGCTACACCGCGCGGGACCCAGTACTTC.

The chain links TRBV11-2 to TRBJ2-7; TRBD1 agrees at 7 bases. Germline lookup yields CDR1 SGHAT and CDR2 FQNNGV. V was pared by 10 bases and J by 3 bases, with 9 bases of the junction left unmatched. This CDR3 region has 13 residues. The CDR3 nucleotides are TGTGCCAAGAACAGGGGTTATGACTACGAGCAGTACTTC. It codes for CAKNRGYDYEQYF.